What follows are 6 T cell receptor beta chains derived from one specimen sequenced in a study of cytomegalovirus exposure and HLA in healthy donors. It was with 60 Vbeta and 13 Jbeta primers that the PCR ran. Produced via immunoSEQ multiplex PCR; TCRdb's table is partial and in-frame only. The table lists approximately 180,000 clones, roughly four fifths of them singletons. Sequencing was performed on PBMCs. These receptors all stem from a man between 18 and 29 years old in good health and CMV-seronegative.

The chain is built from TRBV6-5 and TRBJ1-6; D may be TRBD1 (6 bases). This CDR3 is built from 12 residues. Germline lookup yields CDR1 MNHEY and CDR2 SVGAGI. Between the trimmed V and J ends, which lost 6 bases and 10 bases, there was a span of 10 bases. CDR3: CASRTDRSPLHF. The CDR3 nucleotides are TGTGCCAGCAGAACGGACAGATCACCCCTCCACTTT.

The chain joins TRBV13 to TRBJ2-1; 8 bases match TRBD1. With V trimmed by 3 bases and J by 8 bases, 9 bases remained unmatched. Germline V lookup: CDR1 PRHDT, CDR2 FYEKMQ (reference sequence). The CDR3 runs to 15 residues. The DNA for the CDR3 is TGTGCCAGCAGCTTGAGACAGGGGACCCGTTATGAGCAGTTCTTC. As protein: CASSLRQGTRYEQFF.

The sample holds a few counts of this clone. The J gene is TRBJ2-5, the V gene TRBV28; the match to TRBD2 covers 16 bases. V lost 5 bases and J lost 5; bases outside the gene matches: 8. In germline, CDR1 is MDHEN, CDR2 SYDVKM. The CDR3 covers 17 residues. This CDR3 is CASSPGTSGRAWETQYF. The CDR3 DNA sequence: TGTGCCAGCAGTCCCGGGACTAGCGGGAGGGCCTGGGAGACCCAGTACTTC.

The chain links TRBV9 to TRBJ2-3; 9 nucleotides match TRBD1. This CDR3 has 15 amino acids. Germline CDR1 and CDR2: SGDLS and YYNGEE. The ends lost 4 bases at V and 2 bases at J; junction bases unmatched: 5. The CDR3 coding sequence is TGTGCCAGCAGCCTAGGACAGGGGTACACAGATACGCAGTATTTT. It yields the protein CASSLGQGYTDTQYF.

The V gene is TRBV6-5, the J gene TRBJ2-6, with D uncertain. CDR1 and CDR2 from the germline V gene are MNHEY and SVGAGI. The CDR3 runs 15 residues. Trimming cost V 0 bases and J 0 bases, with 3 bases left between them. In DNA form, the CDR3 reads TGTGCCAGCAGTTACTCGCGCTCTGGGGCCAACGTCCTGACTTTC. Residues: CASSYSRSGANVLTF.

This chain links TRBV19 with TRBJ2-1; D may be TRBD2 (6 bases). Germline assignment: CDR1 LNHDA and CDR2 SQIVND (reference sequence). Trimming removed 4 bases at V and 4 bases at J, with 11 bases between. The CDR3 extends over 14 amino acids. The CDR3 bases are TGTGCCAGTAGTAAAAGTGGACTATACAATGAGCAGTTCTTC. It is translated as CASSKSGLYNEQFF.